The 11 T cell receptor beta chains below were found in one sample sequenced in a study of blood T cell repertoires in COVID-19. TCRdb keeps only in-frame clones here, not all; method: immunoSEQ multiplex PCR. This sample has under 450,000 clones; roughly 87% occur once, and the top ten carry under 3%. The specimen was PBMCs or T cells enriched from blood (not recorded which). The source of these receptors is a woman aged 30 to 39 who had recovered from COVID-19.

This chain uses TRBV11-2 with TRBJ1-5; no reliable D call. The germline CDR1 and CDR2 sequences are SGHAT and FQNNGV. Trimming stripped 4 bases from V and 6 bases from J, with 10 bases between. This CDR3 is 13 amino acids long. The CDR3 here is CASSWGSAQPQHF. CDR3 coding DNA: TGTGCCAGCAGCTGGGGTAGCGCTCAGCCCCAGCATTTT.

The CDR3 protein is CASRERQNTNYGYTF. The CDR3 DNA follows: TGTGCCAGCAGAGAAAGACAGAACACTAACTATGGCTACACCTTC. The chain uses TRBV27 and TRBJ1-2; D perhaps matches TRBD1 (5 bases). The V end was cut by 6 bases, the J end by 0 bases, with 14 bases between. Germline V gene data show CDR1 as MNHEY and CDR2 as SMNVEV (reference sequence). This CDR3 has 15 residues.

This clone was seen just once. This chain uses TRBV19 with TRBJ1-2; D call uncertain. The germline V gene encodes CDR1 LNHDA and CDR2 SQIVND (reference sequence). The CDR3 totals 13 residues. Deletions cut 3 bases from V and 8 bases from J, with 13 bases between. This chain's CDR3 is CASSIRRLEGYTF. The CDR3, as DNA: TGTGCCAGTAGTATTCGTCGACTGGAGGGCTACACCTTC.

This clone has only one observation. The rearrangement joins TRBV5-6 to TRBJ2-1; TRBD2 matches at 7 bases. This CDR3 has 13 amino acids. Germline CDR1 reads SGHDT; CDR2 reads YYEEEE. V trimming: 0 bases; J trimming: 6 bases; junction bases outside the gene matches: 0. CDR3 nucleotide sequence: TGTGCCAGCAGCTTGGGACTAGCCAATGAGCAGTTCTTC. Translation: CASSLGLANEQFF.

The rearrangement uses TRBV7-9 and TRBJ2-7; D might be TRBD2 (6 bases). CDR1 and CDR2 from the germline V gene are SEHNR and FQNEAQ (reference sequence). CDR3 length equals 14 residues. Trimming left V 1 base short and J 5 bases short, with 12 bases between. The CDR3 sequence is CASSLGQGGNEQYF. In nucleotides, the CDR3 is TGTGCCAGCAGCTTAGGGCAGGGCGGGAACGAGCAGTACTTC. The variable domain in full, completed from reference TRBV7-9 and TRBJ2-7, reads DTGVSQNPRHKITKRGQNVTFRCDPISEHNRLYWYRQTLGQGPEFLTYFQNEAQLEKSRLLSDRFSAERPKGSFSTLEIQRTEQGDSAMYLCASSLGQGGNEQYFGPGTRLTVT.

The chain couples TRBV28 to TRBJ2-7, with 7 bases fitting TRBD1. Germline V lookup: CDR1 MDHEN, CDR2 SYDVKM. The CDR3 covers 13 residues. Trimming cost V 5 bases and J 3 bases; bases outside gene matches: 4. CDR3 DNA sequence: TGTGCCAGCAGTAGGACAGGTTTCTACGAGCAGTACTTC. This codes for CASSRTGFYEQYF.

On this clone: Other nucleotide sequences in the sample specify the same CDR3. The CDR3 sequence: CASSLGGGAYEQYF. DNA of the CDR3: TGTGCCAGCAGCTTGGGCGGGGGAGCCTACGAGCAGTACTTC. The gene calls are TRBV7-9 and TRBJ2-7, with 7 bases identical to TRBD2. Trimming at V came to 3 bases and at J to 2 bases, leaving 4 bases not matched to a gene. The CDR3 sequence is 14 residues long. CDR1 SEHNR and CDR2 FQNEAQ come from the germline V gene (reference sequence).

V usage is TRBV19 and J usage is TRBJ2-7; 12 positions agree with TRBD1. Trimming removed 4 bases from V and 2 bases from J; junction bases left unmatched: 6. CDR1 is LNHDA and CDR2 is SQIVND in the germline V gene (reference sequence). CDR3 length: 16 amino acids. The CDR3 sequence is CASSRDRGRITYEQYF. The DNA of the CDR3 is TGTGCCAGTAGTAGGGACAGGGGGCGCATCACCTACGAGCAGTACTTC. Full variable domain (outside the CDR3, taken from reference TRBV19 and TRBJ2-7): DGGITQSPKYLFRKEGQNVTLSCEQNLNHDAMYWYRQDPGQGLRLIYYSQIVNDFQKGDIAEGYSVSREKKESFPLTVTSAQKNPTAFYLCASSRDRGRITYEQYFGPGTRLTVT.

The chain is built from TRBV5-1 and TRBJ1-5, with D unclear. The CDR3 loop spans 13 amino acids. V was shortened by 1 base and J by 7 bases, with 9 bases between the two germline ends. CDR1 is SGHRS and CDR2 is YFSETQ in the germline V gene. This CDR3 reads CASSLTSGQPQHF. The CDR3 nucleotides read TGCGCCAGCAGCTTGACCTCTGGCCAGCCCCAGCATTTT.

The chain links TRBV6-5 to TRBJ1-2; 7 bases map to TRBD1. CDR3 length: 15 amino acids. Per the germline V gene, CDR1 is MNHEY and CDR2 is SVGAGI. J was trimmed by 3 bases and V by 6 bases; bases with no gene match: 10. CDR3 bases: TGTGCCAGCAGCCCGACAGGGAATATAGACTATGGCTACACCTTC. Its protein is CASSPTGNIDYGYTF.

The chain has TRBV2 and TRBJ2-2; weak D call: TRBD2 (6 bases). From germline, CDR1 is SNHLY and CDR2 FYNNEI. The CDR3 sequence is 14 residues long. V was trimmed by 11 bases and J by 12 bases, leaving 25 bases between them. CDR3 sequence: CAAIKLALNSKLFF. CDR3 DNA: TGTGCCGCCATTAAACTAGCTCTTAATAGCAAGCTGTTTTTT.